What follows are 27 T cell receptor beta chains derived from one specimen sequenced in a study of blood T cell repertoires in COVID-19 (dated by TCRdb to between 2020 and 2021). Library creation used the immunoSEQ multiplex PCR assay. Entries here come from immuneACCESS through TCRdb and include only in-frame sequences with V and J called. Some clones fail to appear in such tables; in the studies checked, an unresolved V gene covers under half of the shortfall, and the cause of the remainder is unknown. The sample table shows roughly 160,000 clones, and over 75% are seen once. The ten most abundant clones make up roughly 7.3% of the sample. Sequenced input: PBMCs or T cells enriched from blood (not recorded which). Every receptor here comes from a woman aged 50 to 60 who had recovered from COVID-19.

The chain links TRBV19 to TRBJ1-5; maybe TRBD1 (6 bases). The length of the CDR3 is 14 residues. Germline CDR1 reads LNHDA; CDR2 reads SQIVND (reference sequence). Trimming removed 4 bases from V and 6 bases from J, with 13 bases in between. CDR3 in DNA: TGTGCCAGTAGTAAGACAGGAGAGGGTCAGCCCCAGCATTTT. Protein sequence: CASSKTGEGQPQHF.

This clone was picked up one time. V is TRBV7-8 and J is TRBJ2-1, with D possibly matching TRBD2 (5 bases). Trimming stripped 1 base from V and 6 bases from J, with 13 bases between. From germline, CDR1 is SGHVS and CDR2 FQNEAQ. This CDR3 is built from 15 residues. The CDR3, as DNA: TGTGCCAGCAGCTTAGTGGCTAGCCCCTTCAATGAGCAGTTCTTC. This gives the protein CASSLVASPFNEQFF.

The rearrangement links TRBV19 to TRBJ2-7, with 8 bases aligning to TRBD2. The trim removed 6 bases at V and 7 bases at J, leaving 5 bases unmatched. CDR3 size: 12 residues. Germline V CDR1 and CDR2: LNHDA, SQIVND (reference sequence). CDR3 loop: CASRHGRAEQYF. The CDR3 nucleotides are TGTGCCAGTAGACACGGGAGGGCGGAGCAGTACTTC.

This clone has just one count. This chain uses TRBV18 with TRBJ1-3; D is perhaps TRBD1 (6 bases). This CDR3 is 16 amino acids long. The V gene's germline CDR1 is KGHSH and CDR2 LQKENI. V dropped 6 bases and J dropped 3 bases, with 18 bases sitting between them. The CDR3 is CASSLDRPGFGNTIYF. The CDR3 DNA reads TGTGCCAGCTCCTTGGACAGACCCGGCTTTGGAAACACCATATATTTT.

The J gene is TRBJ1-6, the V gene TRBV7-2; 9 positions agree with TRBD1. The CDR3 sequence is 15 residues long. Germline values: CDR1 SGHTA, CDR2 FQGNSA. J was trimmed by 5 bases and V by 7 bases; bases with no gene match: 6. In DNA, the CDR3 is TGTGCCAGCAAACAGGGGGCAGTCAATAATTCACCCCTCCACTTT. This sequence encodes CASKQGAVNNSPLHF.

A few counts support this clone. The V call is TRBV28, the J call TRBJ2-5; 9 positions match TRBD1. Germline assignment: CDR1 MDHEN and CDR2 SYDVKM. This CDR3 spans 14 amino acids. Germline trimming cut 6 bases from V and 5 bases from J; bases unmatched to any gene: 7. CDR3 sequence reads: CASRTTGGQETQYF. The CDR3 DNA sequence: TGTGCCAGCAGAACGACAGGGGGACAGGAGACCCAGTACTTC.

J is TRBJ1-2 and V is TRBV2, with unresolved D. Trimming took 2 bases from V and 1 from J, leaving 11 bases between them. CDR3 length equals 15 residues. Germline CDR1 is SNHLY and CDR2 is FYNNEI. CDR3 nucleotides: TGTGCCAGCAGTGAAAGGCGGCAAATTAACTATGGCTACACCTTC. It specifies CASSERRQINYGYTF. Full variable domain (outside the CDR3, taken from reference TRBV2 and TRBJ1-2): EPEVTQTPSHQVTQMGQEVILRCVPISNHLYFYWYRQILGQKVEFLVSFYNNEISEKSEIFDDQFSVERPDGSNFTLKIRSTKLEDSAMYFCASSERRQINYGYTFGSGTRLTVV.

The CDR3: CASSRLEVPRNEQFF. The CDR3, as DNA: TGTGCCAGCAGCCGCCTAGAGGTCCCTCGGAATGAGCAGTTCTTC. This chain joins TRBV11-2 and TRBJ2-1; D gene uncertain. The CDR3 runs 15 residues. The germline V and J ends were trimmed by 5 bases and 7 bases, with 18 bases remaining between them. Germline V gene sequence: CDR1 SGHAT, CDR2 FQNNGV.

About this clone itself: The same CDR3 arises from other DNA sequences in this sample as well. This chain connects TRBV5-1 to TRBJ1-4, with 9 bases fitting TRBD1. J was trimmed by 5 bases and V by 4 bases; bases with no gene match: 3. Germline V gene data show CDR1 as SGHRS and CDR2 as YFSETQ. The CDR3 has 14 amino acids. CDR3 loop: CASSPGTGNEKLFF. For the CDR3, the DNA is TGCGCCAGCAGCCCTGGGACAGGGAATGAAAAACTGTTTTTT.

V is TRBV5-6 and J is TRBJ2-7; 9 bases map to TRBD1. CDR1 is SGHDT and CDR2 is YYEEEE in the germline V gene. The J segment lost 3 bases and the V segment lost 4 bases, leaving 17 bases of the junction unmatched. This CDR3 region has 18 residues. The chain's CDR3 is CASSPGPGVRTGDYEQYF. Here the CDR3 DNA reads TGTGCCAGCAGCCCTGGTCCAGGGGTTAGGACAGGGGACTACGAGCAGTACTTC.

V gene TRBV28 combines with J gene TRBJ2-7; 9 bases are a match to TRBD1. J was trimmed by 5 bases and V by 3 bases; bases with no gene match: 8. Germline V lookup: CDR1 MDHEN, CDR2 SYDVKM. CDR3 length: 15 residues. This CDR3 reads CASSFKRQGVDEQYF. The CDR3 DNA is TGTGCCAGCAGTTTTAAGCGACAGGGGGTGGACGAGCAGTACTTC.

The V call is TRBV4-3, the J call TRBJ2-7; the match to TRBD2 covers 8 bases. Germline CDR1 LGHNA, CDR2 YSLEER. V lost 0 bases to trimming and J lost 2 bases; unmatched junction nucleotides: 6. The CDR3 contains 16 residues. The CDR3 is CASSQDVAGGTYEQYF. The CDR3 nucleotides read TGCGCCAGCAGCCAAGATGTGGCGGGAGGAACCTACGAGCAGTACTTC.

The chain uses TRBV14 and TRBJ2-7; D unclear. V lost 6 bases and J lost 2, with 14 bases in between. The CDR3 contains 14 residues. The germline gives CDR1 SGHDN, CDR2 FVKESK. CDR3 amino acids: CASSLSGGAYEQYF. The CDR3, as DNA: TGTGCCAGCAGTCTTAGTGGCGGTGCCTACGAGCAGTACTTC.

This chain connects TRBV15 to TRBJ2-3, with 9 bases identical to TRBD2. The CDR3 consists of 17 residues. The V and J ends lost 0 bases and 3 bases, in that order; junction bases with no gene match: 7. Per germline, CDR1 LNHNV and CDR2 YYDKDF (reference sequence). CDR3 residues: CATSREGSGSFTDTQYF. Written as DNA, the CDR3 is TGTGCCACCAGCAGAGAAGGTAGCGGGAGTTTTACAGATACGCAGTATTTT.

The chain couples TRBV28 to TRBJ2-7; 14 nucleotides line up with TRBD2. CDR1 and CDR2 from the germline V gene are MDHEN and SYDVKM. This CDR3 comprises 17 residues. Trimming cost V 5 bases and J 7 bases; bases outside gene matches: 13. The CDR3 region has the DNA TGTGCCAGCAGTCTACTTGGGACTAGCGGGAGAAGGAAAGAGCAGTACTTC. Its protein is CASSLLGTSGRRKEQYF. Drawing the rest from reference TRBV28 and TRBJ2-7, the complete variable domain is DVKVTQSSRYLVKRTGEKVFLECVQDMDHENMFWYRQDPGLGLRLIYFSYDVKMKEKGDIPEGYSVSREKKERFSLILESASTNQTSMYLCASSLLGTSGRRKEQYFGPGTRLTVT.

V usage is TRBV7-8 and J usage is TRBJ2-1, with 7 bases identical to TRBD2. Germline V gives CDR1 SGHVS, CDR2 FQNEAQ. J gave up 11 bases and V 5 bases, and 12 bases lay outside the gene matches. This CDR3 spans 14 amino acids. The chain's CDR3 is CASSQGWLAVKQFF. DNA of the CDR3: TGTGCCAGCAGCCAGGGCTGGCTAGCGGTAAAGCAGTTCTTC.

In its sample, this clone was seen once. The chain is built from TRBV3-1 (or the pseudogene TRBV3-2) and TRBJ2-5; 7 bases agree with TRBD2. The germline V gene has CDR1 LGHDT and CDR2 YNNKEL (reference sequence). J gave up 2 bases and V 0 bases, and 9 bases lay outside the gene matches. The length of the CDR3 is 17 residues. This CDR3 is CASSQDKNSGFQETQYF. The CDR3 DNA reads TGTGCCAGCAGCCAAGATAAGAATAGCGGGTTTCAAGAGACCCAGTACTTC.

The genes are TRBV15 and TRBJ1-6; D is ambiguous. Germline CDR1 reads LNHNV; CDR2 reads YYDKDF (reference sequence). The CDR3 is 15 residues long. V was trimmed by 0 bases and J by 0 bases, leaving 3 bases between them. CDR3 residues: CATSRDNSYNSPLHF. Here the CDR3 DNA reads TGTGCCACCAGCAGAGATAACTCCTATAATTCACCCCTCCACTTT.

The V call is TRBV28, the J call TRBJ2-3; 9 bases fit TRBD2. Germline V lookup: CDR1 MDHEN, CDR2 SYDVKM. Unmatched junction bases numbered 7, after V lost 6 bases and J lost 6 bases. The CDR3 is made up of 14 amino acids. The CDR3 DNA follows: TGTGCCAGCAGCTTCTTAGCGGGGGACGATACGCAGTATTTT. It encodes CASSFLAGDDTQYF.

The genes are TRBV7-2 and TRBJ2-1; TRBD1 is a possible D gene (5 bases). Per germline, CDR1 SGHTA and CDR2 FQGNSA. This CDR3 is 14 amino acids long. Between the trimmed V and J ends, which lost 7 bases and 7 bases, there was a span of 17 bases. CDR3 DNA sequence: TGTGCCAGCAACTACGCAGGGCGTCGGAATGAGCAGTTCTTC. Its translation: CASNYAGRRNEQFF.

The chain recombines TRBV6-1 with TRBJ2-1; 11 positions agree with TRBD2. The germline CDR1 and CDR2 sequences are MNHNS and SASEGT. The CDR3 has 15 residues. J gave up 8 bases and V 2 bases, and 5 bases lay outside the gene matches. CDR3 nucleotide sequence: TGTGCCAGCAGTGAATCTAGCGGGAGGAGGGATGAGCAGTTCTTC. This gives the protein CASSESSGRRDEQFF.

The chain joins TRBV28 to TRBJ2-7; D remains unclear. V dropped 2 bases and J dropped 4 bases, with 6 bases sitting between them. This CDR3 spans 12 amino acids. Per the germline V gene, CDR1 is MDHEN and CDR2 is SYDVKM. The CDR3 coding sequence is TGTGCCAGCAGTTTAACGACTTACGAGCAGTACTTC. Amino acids: CASSLTTYEQYF.

The chain recombines TRBV15 with TRBJ2-1, with 8 bases identical to TRBD1. Looked up from germline, CDR1 is LNHNV and CDR2 is YYDKDF (reference sequence). Losses at the gene ends were 0 bases for V and 1 base for J; bases not matched to a gene: 5. The CDR3 consists of 17 residues. CDR3 DNA: TGTGCCACCAGCAGAGATACCGGACAGGGTTCCTACAATGAGCAGTTCTTC. This codes for CATSRDTGQGSYNEQFF. The full variable domain, its missing parts supplied by reference TRBV15 and TRBJ2-1, is DAMVIQNPRYQVTQFGKPVTLSCSQTLNHNVMYWYQQKSSQAPKLLFHYYDKDFNNEADTPDNFQSRRPNTSFCFLDIRSPGLGDTAMYLCATSRDTGQGSYNEQFFGPGTRLTVL.

V is TRBV9 and J is TRBJ2-7; TRBD2 aligns across 8 bases. The ends lost 3 bases at V and 4 bases at J; junction bases unmatched: 6. Germline assignment: CDR1 SGDLS and CDR2 YYNGEE. This CDR3 spans 14 amino acids. CDR3 region: CASSGRREAYEQYF. DNA for the CDR3: TGTGCCAGCAGCGGAAGGCGGGAGGCGTACGAGCAGTACTTC. Using reference TRBV9 and TRBJ2-7 for the parts outside the CDR3, the full variable domain is DSGVTQTPKHLITATGQRVTLRCSPRSGDLSVYWYQQSLDQGLQFLIQYYNGEERAKGNILERFSAQQFPDLHSELNLSSLELGDSALYFCASSGRREAYEQYFGPGTRLTVT.

The chain joins TRBV28 to TRBJ1-1; 9 nucleotides match TRBD1. Germline lookup yields CDR1 MDHEN and CDR2 SYDVKM. This CDR3 has 15 residues. The junction had 5 bases not matched to a gene; V was cut back by 6 bases and J by 0 bases. The CDR3 coding sequence is TGTGCCAGCAGGAACACAGGGGGCTTGAACACTGAAGCTTTCTTT. Its translation is CASRNTGGLNTEAFF.

This chain uses TRBV2 with TRBJ2-6; TRBD1 matches at 11 bases. Losses at the gene ends were 8 bases for V and 1 base for J; bases not matched to a gene: 4. This CDR3 has 16 residues. Per germline, CDR1 SNHLY and CDR2 FYNNEI. The CDR3 protein is CASGQGAFSGANVLTF. CDR3 DNA sequence: TGTGCCAGCGGACAGGGGGCTTTTTCTGGGGCCAACGTCCTGACTTTC.

This clone was seen more than once but under ten times. V gene TRBV6-2 or TRBV6-3 combines with J gene TRBJ2-1, with 12 bases identical to TRBD2. The CDR3 consists of 19 residues. Germline trimming cut 4 bases from V and 9 bases from J; bases unmatched to any gene: 19. The germline gives CDR1 MNHEY, CDR2 SVGEGT. For the CDR3, the DNA is TGTGCCAGCAGTTTCACGGGACTAGCGGGTTTCACCAAGTACGGTGAGCAGTTCTTC. Protein product: CASSFTGLAGFTKYGEQFF.